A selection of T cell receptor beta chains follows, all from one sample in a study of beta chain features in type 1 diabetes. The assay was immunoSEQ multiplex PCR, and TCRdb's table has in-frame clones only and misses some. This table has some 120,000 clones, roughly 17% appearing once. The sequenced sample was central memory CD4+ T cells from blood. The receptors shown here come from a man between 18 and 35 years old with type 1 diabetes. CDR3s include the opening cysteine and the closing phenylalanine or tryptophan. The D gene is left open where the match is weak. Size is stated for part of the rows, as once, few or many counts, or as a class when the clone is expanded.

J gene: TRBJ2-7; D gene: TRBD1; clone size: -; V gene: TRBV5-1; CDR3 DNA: TGCGCCAGCAGCTCGTACCTCGGGACAGGGGTAAACGAGCAGTACTTC; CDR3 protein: CASSSYLGTGVNEQYF
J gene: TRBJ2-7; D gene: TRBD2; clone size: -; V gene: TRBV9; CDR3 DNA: TGTGCCAGCAGCCCCGGGACTAGCGGATTCTACGAGCAGTACTTC; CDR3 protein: CASSPGTSGFYEQYF
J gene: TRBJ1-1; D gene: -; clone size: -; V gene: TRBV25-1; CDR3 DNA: TGTGCCAGCAGTGCCCCTCTTGGGGCAGCGGCTTTCTTT; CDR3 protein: CASSAPLGAAAFF
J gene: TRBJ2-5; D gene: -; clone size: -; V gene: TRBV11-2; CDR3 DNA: TGTGCCAGCAGCTCCGCTCACCTTGGGGAGACCCAGTACTTC; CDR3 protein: CASSSAHLGETQYF
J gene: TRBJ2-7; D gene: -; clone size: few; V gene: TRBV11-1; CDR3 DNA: TGTGCCAGCAGAAGGTCCGAGTACGAGCAGTACTTC; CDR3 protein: CASRRSEYEQYF
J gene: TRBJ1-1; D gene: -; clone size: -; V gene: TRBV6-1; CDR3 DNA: TGTGCCAGCCCGGGGCAGTCCGGAGCTTTCTTT; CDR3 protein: CASPGQSGAFF
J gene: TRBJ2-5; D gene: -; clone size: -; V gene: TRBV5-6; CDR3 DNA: TGTGCCAGCAGCTTGGCCAGGGGCGGGCAAGAGACCCAGTACTTC; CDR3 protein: CASSLARGGQETQYF
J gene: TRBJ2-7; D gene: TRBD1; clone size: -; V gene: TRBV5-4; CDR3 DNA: TGTGCCAGCAGCTTGGAGGGGACAGGGGCCGAGCAGTACTTC; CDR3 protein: CASSLEGTGAEQYF
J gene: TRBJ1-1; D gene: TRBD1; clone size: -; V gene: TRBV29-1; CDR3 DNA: TGCAGCGTCCTCGGGACAGGGGCCGGGACTGAAGCTTTCTTT; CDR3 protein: CSVLGTGAGTEAFF
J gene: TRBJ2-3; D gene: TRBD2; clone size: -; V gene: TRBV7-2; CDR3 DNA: TGTGCCAGCAGCTTAGTAGGGACTAGAGCAGATACGCAGTATTTT; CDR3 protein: CASSLVGTRADTQYF
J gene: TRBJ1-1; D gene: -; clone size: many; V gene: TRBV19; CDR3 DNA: TGTGCCAGTAGTATAGTATTGGGAACTGAAGCTTTCTTT; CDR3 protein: CASSIVLGTEAFF
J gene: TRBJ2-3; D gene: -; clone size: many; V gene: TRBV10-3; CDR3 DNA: TGTGCCATCAGTGGGGGGGCCGCAGATACGCAGTATTTT; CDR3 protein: CAISGGAADTQYF
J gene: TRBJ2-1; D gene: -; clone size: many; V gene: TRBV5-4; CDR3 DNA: TGTGCCAGCAGCTTGTCTGGGGAGCATTACAATGAGCAGTTCTTC; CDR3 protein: CASSLSGEHYNEQFF
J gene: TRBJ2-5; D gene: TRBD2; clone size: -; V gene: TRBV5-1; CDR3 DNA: TGCGCCAGCAGCAACGGGGGTCTAGCGGGACTATCGCAGTACTTC; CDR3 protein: CASSNGGLAGLSQYF
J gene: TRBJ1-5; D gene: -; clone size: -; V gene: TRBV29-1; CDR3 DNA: TGCAGCGTAGCCGAAGGGGAACAGCCCCAGCATTTT; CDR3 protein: CSVAEGEQPQHF
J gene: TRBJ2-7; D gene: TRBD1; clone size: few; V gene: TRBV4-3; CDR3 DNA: TGCGCCAGCAGCCAAGGCGGACAGGGCCCCTACGAGCAGTACTTC; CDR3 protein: CASSQGGQGPYEQYF
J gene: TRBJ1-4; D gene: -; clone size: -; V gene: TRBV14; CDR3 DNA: TGTGCCAGCAGCCAAGACTGGGGAAAACTGTTTTTT; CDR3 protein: CASSQDWGKLFF
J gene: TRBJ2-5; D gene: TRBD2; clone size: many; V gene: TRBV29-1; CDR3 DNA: TGCAGCGGCGTGGGGACTAGCGGATATCAAGAGACCCAGTACTTC; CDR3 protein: CSGVGTSGYQETQYF
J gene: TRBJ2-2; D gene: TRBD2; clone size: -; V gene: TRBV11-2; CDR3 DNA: TGTGCCAGCAGGGGACTAGCGGGAACCGGGGAGCTGTTTTTT; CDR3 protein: CASRGLAGTGELFF
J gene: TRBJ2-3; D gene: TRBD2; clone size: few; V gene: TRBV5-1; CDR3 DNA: TGCGCCAGCAGCATAGCGGGGGGGCCAGATACGCAGTATTTT; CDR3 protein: CASSIAGGPDTQYF
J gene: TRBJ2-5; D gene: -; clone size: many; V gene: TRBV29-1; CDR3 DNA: TGCAGCGTTGCCGCCGTGGGTGGAGAGACCCAGTACTTC; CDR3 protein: CSVAAVGGETQYF
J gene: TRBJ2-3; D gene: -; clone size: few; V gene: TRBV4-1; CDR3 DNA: TGCGCCAGCAGCCAACTAAGGCTCGAGGGAGATACGCAGTATTTT; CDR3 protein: CASSQLRLEGDTQYF
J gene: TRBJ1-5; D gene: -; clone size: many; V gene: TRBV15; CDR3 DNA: TGTGCCACCAGCTGGGGCCAGAATCAGCCCCAGCATTTT; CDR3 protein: CATSWGQNQPQHF
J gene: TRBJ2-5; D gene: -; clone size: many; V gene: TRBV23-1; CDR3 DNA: TGCGCCAGCAGTCAAGCCCGGGGTCGCTCTGAGGCCCAGTACTTC; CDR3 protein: CASSQARGRSEAQYF
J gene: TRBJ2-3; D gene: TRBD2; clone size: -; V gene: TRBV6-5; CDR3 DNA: TGTGCCAGCAGTTCGACTAGCGGGGGGGCAGATACGCAGTATTTT; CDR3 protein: CASSSTSGGADTQYF
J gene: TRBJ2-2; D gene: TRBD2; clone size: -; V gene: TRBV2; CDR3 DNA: TGTGCCAGCAGACCGACTAGCGGGGGTGTCGCCGGGGAGCTGTTTTTT; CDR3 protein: CASRPTSGGVAGELFF
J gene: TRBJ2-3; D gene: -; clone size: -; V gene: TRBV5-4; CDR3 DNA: TGTGCCAGCACACCTCGAGGGGCGGGACCCCTCTCGGGCACAGATACGCAGTATTTT; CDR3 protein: CASTPRGAGPLSGTDTQYF
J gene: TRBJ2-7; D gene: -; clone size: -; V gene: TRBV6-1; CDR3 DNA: TGTGCCAGCAGTGAACCGGGACTGGCCAGACTCTACGAGCAGTACTTC; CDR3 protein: CASSEPGLARLYEQYF
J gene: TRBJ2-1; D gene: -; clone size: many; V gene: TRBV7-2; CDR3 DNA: TGTGCCAGCAGCTTAGGCGGGAACTACAATGAGCAGTTCTTC; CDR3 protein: CASSLGGNYNEQFF
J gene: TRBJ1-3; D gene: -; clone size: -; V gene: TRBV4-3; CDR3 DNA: TGCGCCAGCAGCCAAGCGGCTATGTCTCCTTCCTCTGGAAACACCATATATTTT; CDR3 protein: CASSQAAMSPSSGNTIYF